The source of this T cell receptor beta chain is a study of technical replicates of blood from several donors (dated by TCRdb to about 2017). The library was prepared using the immunoSEQ multiplex PCR assay. What TCRdb holds here is the immuneACCESS table cut down to in-frame rearrangements. Part of the clones is not present; checked against another copy, under half of the missing clones reflect an unresolved V gene, and the others are unexplained. Here the sample has just under 45,000 clones; about 96% occur a single time. Roughly 0.35% of the sample belongs to the ten largest clones. To note about this clone: No antigen is known for it. The sample holds no much larger clone one base away, and base qualities are not on file.

The sequence derives from a human donor in good health. Source material: T cells isolated from PBMCs.

The CDR3 here reads CASSLGNTDTQYF. The DNA is TGTGCCAGCAGCCTGGGCAACACAGATACGCAGTATTTT. The sequence is built from TRBV25-1 and TRBJ2-3, with the D segment identity uncertain. The CDR1 and CDR2 encoded by the germline V gene are MGHDK and SYGVNS. V and J lose 6 bases and 2 bases, and a span of 9 bases separates them. The CDR3 runs 13 residues from the cysteine to the phenylalanine. Just the 39-base CDR3 DNA is kept, in frame starting at base 1. The full variable domain, with segments outside the CDR3 supplied by the reference TRBV25-1 and TRBJ2-3 proteins, appears as EADIYQTPRYLVIGTGKKITLECSQTMGHDKMYWYQQDPGMELHLIHYSYGVNSTEKGDLSSESTVSRIRTEHFPLTLESARPSHTSQYLCASSLGNTDTQYFGPGTRLTVL.